A single sample gave rise to the 10 T cell receptor beta chains below, sequenced in a study of T cell repertoires in cytomegalovirus infection. These receptors' antigens are unknown. Each CDR3 protein gets one entry after TCRdb re-called the reads with MiXCR. This sample has a few hundred thousand distinct CDR3 sequences; 25% to 35% occur once, and the top ten carry roughly 20%. The specimen comprised cultured PBMCs, sampled from culture after CMV antigen stimulation. These receptors were taken from a human donor in good health (CMV status not recorded). Some clones in this sample may be carry-over from other donors' samples.

This chain joins TRBV11-2 and TRBJ1-2; 9 bases are shared with TRBD1. Germline loops: CDR1 SGHAT, CDR2 FQNNGV. This CDR3 has 17 residues. V lost 5 bases to trimming and J lost 7 bases; unmatched junction nucleotides: 17. CDR3 loop: CASSPWDRANPNVGYTF. CDR3 bases: TGTGCCAGCAGCCCATGGGACAGGGCGAATCCCAATGTTGGCTACACCTTC.

The genes are TRBV7-9 and TRBJ1-4, with D uncertain. CDR3 length: 15 amino acids. From germline, CDR1 is SEHNR and CDR2 FQNEAQ (reference sequence). Trimming took off 2 bases at V and 7 bases at J, with 14 bases between the two ends. The CDR3 here is CASSLPGNGSEKLFF. Written as DNA, the CDR3 is TGTGCCAGCAGCTTACCGGGTAACGGTAGTGAAAAACTGTTTTTT.

This chain uses TRBV7-2 with TRBJ1-2; 8 bases align to TRBD1. Losses at the gene ends were 5 bases for V and 7 bases for J; bases not matched to a gene: 9. This CDR3 is built from 14 residues. CDR1 is SGHTA, CDR2 FQGNSA, per germline. CDR3 region: CASSQRQGAPGYTF. For the CDR3, the DNA is TGTGCCAGCAGCCAACGGCAGGGGGCGCCTGGCTACACCTTC.

The genes are TRBV7-2 and TRBJ2-2; D might be TRBD1 (6 bases). V was clipped by 1 base and J by 5 bases, with 11 bases between them. Germline values: CDR1 SGHTA, CDR2 FQGNSA. This CDR3 spans 15 amino acids. CDR3 in DNA: TGTGCCAGCAGCTTAGTTCCCGGACAGACCGGGGAGCTGTTTTTT. It translates to CASSLVPGQTGELFF.

J is TRBJ2-7 and V is TRBV6-1; D remains unclear. The CDR3 totals 15 residues. Germline loops: CDR1 MNHNS, CDR2 SASEGT. V lost 2 bases and J lost 0, with 11 bases in between. CDR3 sequence reads: CASSEFGHSSYEQYF. CDR3 in DNA: TGTGCCAGCAGTGAATTCGGGCACAGCTCCTACGAGCAGTACTTC.

The rearrangement links TRBV6-2 or TRBV6-3 to TRBJ1-5; 7 positions match TRBD1. Germline-derived CDR1 and CDR2 are MNHEY and SVGEGT. This CDR3 is built from 18 residues. V gave up 2 bases and J gave up 2 bases; unmatched junction bases: 12. CDR3 bases: TGTGCCAGCAGTTACCCACCTGGACAGGTGGGAGGCAATCAGCCCCAGCATTTT. This encodes CASSYPPGQVGGNQPQHF.

V and J are TRBV12-3 or TRBV12-4 and TRBJ2-2; D is undetermined. This CDR3 has 15 amino acids. The V gene lost 2 bases and the J gene lost 5 bases, with 12 bases spanning the gap. The chain's CDR3 is CASSLSGLGTGELFF. The CDR3 nucleotides read TGTGCCAGCAGTTTATCGGGTCTGGGAACCGGGGAGCTGTTTTTT.

The chain employs TRBV27 and TRBJ2-2; 7 bases map to TRBD2. J lost 5 bases, V lost 6 bases, and 6 bases had no gene match. CDR1 MNHEY and CDR2 SMNVEV come from the germline V gene (reference sequence). The CDR3 loop spans 14 amino acids. The CDR3 reads CASSKQGGTGELFF. CDR3 in DNA: TGTGCCAGCAGCAAGCAGGGAGGGACCGGGGAGCTGTTTTTT.

This clonotype was counted between two and nine times. This chain uses TRBV5-4 with TRBJ2-7, with TRBD2 identical over 8 bases. V gave up 4 bases and J gave up 2 bases; unmatched junction bases: 11. CDR1 and CDR2 (germline): SGHNT, YYREEE (reference sequence). This CDR3 is built from 16 residues. CDR3 loop: CASSPGRAGATYEQYF. CDR3 coding DNA: TGTGCCAGCAGCCCAGGACGAGCGGGGGCCACCTACGAGCAGTACTTC.

This clonotype was picked up a small number of times. The chain carries TRBV12-3 or TRBV12-4 and TRBJ2-1, with D perhaps TRBD1 (5 bases). The CDR3 is made up of 15 amino acids. V lost 3 bases, J lost 10 bases, and 19 bases lay in between. The CDR3 sequence: CASSFSDTGSREQFF. The CDR3 nucleotides are TGTGCCAGCAGTTTCTCGGACACCGGTTCTCGCGAGCAGTTCTTC.